Presented here are 17 T cell receptor beta chains from one specimen sequenced in a study of T-cell reconstitution after alpha-beta-depleted transplantation in children. A TCRbeta library incorporating unique molecular identifiers was prepared. TCRdb processed the PCR reads anew with MiXCR; each CDR3 protein has one entry. Of around 400,000 distinct CDR3 sequences listed, roughly 21% are singletons. The material was PBMCs from the stem cell graft donor, obtained from the stem cell graft. The receptors stem from a human donor who donated a stem cell graft to a child with acute myeloid leukemia.

The chain employs TRBV10-3 and TRBJ2-2; TRBD1 matches 9 bases. This CDR3 comprises 17 residues. With 9 bases clipped from V and 1 base from J, the junction kept 12 bases outside the gene matches. The germline CDR1 and CDR2 sequences are ENHRY and SYGVKD. The CDR3 DNA reads TGTGCCATGGCTCCGGGACAGGGCTTCTTGAACACCGGGGAGCTGTTTTTT. Translation: CAMAPGQGFLNTGELFF.

This clonotype was seen at least ten times. The gene calls are TRBV12-3 or TRBV12-4 and TRBJ2-2; no reliable D call. The CDR3 sequence is 13 residues long. The V and J ends lost 3 bases and 3 bases respectively, with 5 bases between them. CDR3 DNA: TGTGCCAGCAGTTTGGGGTACACCGGGGAGCTGTTTTTT. This encodes CASSLGYTGELFF.

The J gene is TRBJ2-7, the V gene TRBV28, with D uncertain. Trimming cost V 4 bases and J 2 bases, with 12 bases left between them. CDR3 size: 14 residues. Germline V gene sequence: CDR1 MDHEN, CDR2 SYDVKM. The CDR3 bases are TGTGCCAGCAGTTACGCCAGGAGAACCTACGAGCAGTACTTC. It codes for CASSYARRTYEQYF.

The sample holds many counts of this clonotype. The genes are TRBV20-1 and TRBJ2-1; D is uncertain. The CDR3 sequence is 15 residues long. CDR1 DFQATT and CDR2 SNEGSKA come from the germline V gene (reference sequence). V was cut by 0 bases and J by 0 bases, with 9 bases left in between. CDR3 sequence: CSARDQESSYNEQFF. In DNA, the CDR3 is TGCAGTGCTAGAGATCAGGAAAGCTCCTACAATGAGCAGTTCTTC.

This clonotype was counted at least ten times. The chain is built from TRBV6-4 and TRBJ2-3; D not resolved. CDR1 is MRHNA, CDR2 SNTAGT, per germline. This CDR3 comprises 13 residues. V lost 2 bases and J 0 bases, leaving 3 bases between the germline ends. The CDR3: CASSDGSTDTQYF. CDR3 coding DNA: TGTGCCAGCAGTGACGGGAGCACAGATACGCAGTATTTT.

This clonotype was recorded many times. This chain uses TRBV20-1 with TRBJ2-1, with 8 bases fitting TRBD1. Unmatched junction bases numbered 12, after V lost 5 bases and J lost 3 bases. Germline V gene data show CDR1 as DFQATT and CDR2 as SNEGSKA (reference sequence). This CDR3 is built from 16 residues. DNA of the CDR3: TGCAGTGCTCGCCCAGTCCAGGGGGCTGGCTACAATGAGCAGTTCTTC. Translation: CSARPVQGAGYNEQFF.

In this sample, this clonotype turned up a few times. CDR3 coding DNA: TGTGCCAGCAGCCAAGTCAACGGCCCCGTTAGTGAGCAGTTCTTC. Residues: CASSQVNGPVSEQFF. The chain carries TRBV4-2 and TRBJ2-1, with D uncertain. The CDR3 runs 15 residues. The V and J ends lost 1 base and 9 bases respectively, with 16 bases between them. Germline V gives CDR1 LGHNA, CDR2 YNFKEQ.

The chain carries TRBV12-3 or TRBV12-4 and TRBJ2-2; D is perhaps TRBD1 (5 bases). CDR3 length: 18 amino acids. The V and J ends lost 0 bases and 3 bases respectively, with 17 bases between them. The CDR3 sequence is CASSLAIQVSRYTGELFF. CDR3 DNA: TGTGCCAGCAGTTTAGCAATACAGGTTTCAAGGTACACCGGGGAGCTGTTTTTT.

The rearrangement links TRBV7-3 to TRBJ2-3; 8 bases map to TRBD2. The ends lost 2 bases at V and 5 bases at J; junction bases unmatched: 3. Germline V CDR1 and CDR2: SGHTA, FQGTGA. The CDR3 sequence is 14 residues long. The CDR3 sequence: CASSLRLAGDTQYF. In DNA, the CDR3 is TGTGCCAGCAGCTTACGTCTAGCGGGAGATACGCAGTATTTT.

The chain couples TRBV11-2 to TRBJ2-1; 8 positions match TRBD2. This CDR3 spans 17 amino acids. Germline V CDR1 and CDR2: SGHAT, FQNNGV. V shed 0 bases and J 2 bases; nucleotides not matched to a gene: 6. CDR3 protein: CASSLDRVREAYNEQFF. The CDR3 DNA is TGTGCCAGCAGCTTAGATCGGGTGCGGGAGGCCTACAATGAGCAGTTCTTC.

This clonotype turned up a few times. The chain has TRBV6-6 and TRBJ2-5; D gene ambiguous. The CDR3 covers 11 residues. V lost 2 bases to trimming and J lost 5 bases, with 3 bases between them. The germline V gene encodes CDR1 MNHNY and CDR2 SVGAGI (reference sequence). Here the CDR3 DNA reads TGTGCCAGCAGTTACGCCGAGACCCAGTACTTC. Protein: CASSYAETQYF.

This clonotype was observed a single time. The germline gene is not matched at one end of the junction; a read error may be the cause. The chain carries TRBV27 and TRBJ2-7, with TRBD1 matching 9 bases. The CDR3 runs to 20 residues. Per germline, CDR1 MNHEY and CDR2 SMNVEV (reference sequence). CDR3 nucleotide sequence: TGTGCCAGCAGTTCACTCTCCGGGACAGGGAGGCGCGAGAGCTCCTACGAGGAGTACTTC. Amino acids: CASSSLSGTGRRESSYEEYF.

This clonotype showed up many times. The chain carries TRBV12-3 or TRBV12-4 and TRBJ2-1, with D hard to call. Trimming cost V 3 bases and J 13 bases, with 13 bases left between them. This CDR3 is 12 amino acids long. The CDR3 nucleotides are TGTGCCAGCAGTTTGGACCGAGGTCCCCAGTTCTTC. Amino acids: CASSLDRGPQFF.

This clonotype was seen only a few times. J is TRBJ2-1 and V is TRBV15; no reliable D call. Trimming cost V 0 bases and J 0 bases, with 15 bases left between them. The CDR3 contains 18 residues. The germline V gene encodes CDR1 LNHNV and CDR2 YYDKDF (reference sequence). This CDR3 reads CATSRDLRPRSSYNEQFF. Written as DNA, the CDR3 is TGTGCCACCAGCAGAGATCTCCGACCTCGGAGCTCCTACAATGAGCAGTTCTTC.

The gene calls are TRBV7-9 and TRBJ1-5; D gene unclear. The germline gives CDR1 SEHNR, CDR2 FQNEAQ (reference sequence). The CDR3 extends over 9 amino acids. The V end lost 4 bases, the J end lost 15 bases, and 7 bases lay between the germline ends. CDR3 protein: CASSWFGHF. The CDR3 DNA sequence: TGTGCCAGCAGCTGGTTCGGGCATTTT.

This clonotype was detected ten times or more. The chain joins TRBV29-1 to TRBJ2-7; TRBD2 matches 11 bases. Germline trimming cut 6 bases from V and 3 bases from J; bases unmatched to any gene: 4. Germline V lookup: CDR1 SQVTM, CDR2 ANQGSEA. The CDR3 is 13 residues long. The CDR3 DNA is TGCAGCGTAGGGACTAGCGGAAACTACGAGCAGTACTTC. Its translation: CSVGTSGNYEQYF.

This clonotype occurred many times. The chain uses TRBV24-1 and TRBJ2-1; perhaps TRBD1 as D (5 bases). From germline, CDR1 is KGHDR and CDR2 SFDVKD. V gave up 3 bases and J gave up 10 bases, with 12 bases separating them. The CDR3 runs to 13 residues. CDR3 region: CATSDPQGREQFF. CDR3 DNA sequence: TGTGCCACCAGTGATCCTCAGGGTAGGGAGCAGTTCTTC.